These 30 T cell receptor beta chains originate from one sample sequenced in a study of T cell changes during pregnancy in multiple sclerosis. Some clones are missing from TCRdb's copy, which holds only in-frame ones; the method was immunoSEQ multiplex PCR. The table records about 40,000 clones, roughly nine tenths of them present only once. The sequencing used CD4+ T cells from peripheral blood mononuclear cells, collected after pregnancy. The receptors were gathered from a female donor with multiple sclerosis, enrolled in a pregnancy study.

The chain recombines TRBV30 with TRBJ1-2, with D uncertain. Germline-derived CDR1 and CDR2 are GTSNPN and SVGIG (reference sequence). The V gene lost 0 bases and the J gene lost 6 bases, with 8 bases spanning the gap. The CDR3 sequence is 12 residues long. CDR3 DNA sequence: TGTGCCTGGAGTGTACGCGGTGATGGCTACACCTTC. Protein: CAWSVRGDGYTF.

This CDR3 is CASSSRELETQYF. The DNA for the CDR3 is TGTGCCAGCAGCTCCAGGGAATTGGAGACCCAGTACTTC. This rearrangement joins TRBV5-4 to TRBJ2-5; D is possibly TRBD1 (5 bases). V was shortened by 3 bases and J by 5 bases, with 11 bases between the two germline ends. CDR1 SGHNT and CDR2 YYREEE come from the germline V gene (reference sequence). This CDR3 contains 13 residues.

J is TRBJ2-2 and V is TRBV11-3, with D uncertain. Looked up from germline, CDR1 is SGHNT and CDR2 is YENEEA. The CDR3 covers 13 residues. Trimming took off 3 bases at V and 6 bases at J, with 8 bases between the two ends. The DNA of the CDR3 is TGTGCCAGCAGCTTTGTCTCTTCCGGGGAGCTGTTTTTT. Amino acids: CASSFVSSGELFF.

The rearrangement links TRBV30 to TRBJ1-2; 9 nucleotides match TRBD1. This CDR3 is 14 amino acids long. V was pared by 3 bases and J by 3 bases, with 5 bases of the junction left unmatched. Germline CDR1 and CDR2: GTSNPN and SVGIG (reference sequence). CDR3 amino acids: CAWSGDRAYYGYTF. CDR3 nucleotides: TGTGCCTGGAGCGGGGACAGGGCGTACTATGGCTACACCTTC.

V usage is TRBV30 and J usage is TRBJ1-5, with D perhaps matching TRBD1 (6 bases). The V gene lost 1 base and the J gene lost 5 bases, with 9 bases spanning the gap. The CDR3 extends over 13 amino acids. Germline lookup yields CDR1 GTSNPN and CDR2 SVGIG (reference sequence). The CDR3 sequence is CAWSGDTYQPQHF. In nucleotides, the CDR3 is TGTGCCTGGAGTGGGGACACCTATCAGCCCCAGCATTTT.

V and J are TRBV6-6 and TRBJ2-7, with D possibly TRBD1 on 5 matching bases. Germline V gene lookup returns CDR1 MNHNY and CDR2 SVGAGI (reference sequence). The CDR3 totals 15 residues. Trimming removed 2 bases from V and 6 bases from J, with 17 bases in between. The CDR3 DNA follows: TGTGCCAGCAGTTACCGAGAAAGGGGTTCCCGCGAGCAGTACTTC. Residues: CASSYRERGSREQYF.

The chain combines TRBV11-2 with TRBJ2-7; TRBD2 matches at 8 bases. CDR3 size: 16 residues. Per germline, CDR1 SGHAT and CDR2 FQNNGV. With 1 base clipped from V and 0 bases from J, the junction kept 5 bases outside the gene matches. CDR3 DNA sequence: TGTGCCAGCAGCTTAGCGGGTCTAGCGGGCTCCTACGAGCAGTACTTC. This translates into CASSLAGLAGSYEQYF.

CDR3 DNA sequence: TGTGCCAGCAGCTTGGTAGGGGGCTCTGGAAACACCATATATTTT. Translated: CASSLVGGSGNTIYF. The chain has TRBV5-5 and TRBJ1-3, with a possible D match to TRBD1 (6 bases). This CDR3 contains 15 residues. The V gene lost 0 bases and the J gene lost 0 bases, with 7 bases spanning the gap. The germline V gene encodes CDR1 SGHKS and CDR2 YYEKEE (reference sequence).

The rearrangement joins TRBV7-6 to TRBJ2-3; D call uncertain. Trimming removed 2 bases at V and 0 bases at J, with 9 bases between. This CDR3 spans 15 amino acids. Germline CDR1 is SGHVS and CDR2 is FNYEAQ. The CDR3 here is CASSLYVGSTDTQYF. The CDR3 DNA reads TGTGCCAGCAGCTTATACGTCGGGAGCACAGATACGCAGTATTTT.

This chain uses TRBV7-9 with TRBJ2-2, with TRBD1 matching over 7 bases. The CDR3 is 17 amino acids. The V and J ends lost 2 bases and 1 base, in that order; junction bases with no gene match: 7. Germline CDR1 SEHNR, CDR2 FQNEAQ (reference sequence). The CDR3, as DNA: TGTGCCAGCAGCTTAACTACCGGGACAGAGAACACCGGGGAGCTGTTTTTT. It codes for CASSLTTGTENTGELFF.

The chain recombines TRBV10-3 with TRBJ2-2; 8 bases are shared with TRBD1. CDR3 length: 16 amino acids. The V segment lost 6 bases and the J segment 2 bases; nucleotides outside the gene matches: 8. Germline CDR1 reads ENHRY; CDR2 reads SYGVKD. The CDR3 region is CAISPTGGENTGELFF. The CDR3, as DNA: TGTGCCATCAGCCCAACAGGGGGAGAAAACACCGGGGAGCTGTTTTTT.

V and J are TRBV30 and TRBJ1-3, with a weak D call TRBD1 (6 bases). The CDR3 runs 15 residues. Looked up from germline, CDR1 is GTSNPN and CDR2 is SVGIG (reference sequence). The CDR3 DNA sequence: TGTGCACACACCCTGGGCAGGGGCTCTGGAAACACCATATATTTT. This codes for CAHTLGRGSGNTIYF.

The chain employs TRBV18 and TRBJ2-7; D not resolved. Looked up from germline, CDR1 is KGHSH and CDR2 is LQKENI. The CDR3 consists of 12 residues. V lost 2 bases and J 2 bases, leaving 4 bases between the germline ends. DNA for the CDR3: TGTGCCAGCTCACCAGAGACCTACGAGCAGTACTTC. Translation gives CASSPETYEQYF.

The gene calls are TRBV11-2 and TRBJ1-4; maybe TRBD1 (5 bases). Germline-derived CDR1 and CDR2 are SGHAT and FQNNGV. This CDR3 has 14 amino acids. Trimming shortened V by 2 bases and J by 7 bases, and 11 bases separated the two germline ends. CDR3 amino acids: CASSLLGGTEKLFF. CDR3 coding DNA: TGTGCCAGCAGCTTACTGGGGGGGACTGAAAAACTGTTTTTT. Complete variable domain (other parts from reference TRBV11-2 and TRBJ1-4): EAGVAQSPRYKIIEKRQSVAFWCNPISGHATLYWYQQILGQGPKLLIQFQNNGVVDDSQLPKDRFSAERLKGVDSTLKIQPAKLEDSAVYLCASSLLGGTEKLFFGSGTQLSVL.

The chain has TRBV5-8 and TRBJ2-7, with TRBD2 matching 7 bases. This CDR3 has 15 amino acids. J lost 5 bases, V lost 1 base, and 9 bases had no gene match. Germline CDR1 SGHTS, CDR2 YDEGEE. The CDR3 spells CASSLLVGRVHEQYF. In DNA form, the CDR3 reads TGTGCCAGCAGCTTGCTCGTGGGGAGGGTCCACGAGCAGTACTTC.

In DNA form, the CDR3 reads TGTGCCAGCAGTGGGGAGGAGTGGAACACTGAAGCTTTCTTT. Its protein product is CASSGEEWNTEAFF. The rearrangement joins TRBV6-5 to TRBJ1-1; no clear D gene. The CDR3 is 14 residues long. The germline V and J ends were trimmed by 5 bases and 1 base, with 11 bases remaining between them. Germline V gene lookup returns CDR1 MNHEY and CDR2 SVGAGI.

This clone was found once. The genes are TRBV2 and TRBJ2-7; D ambiguous. V lost 3 bases to trimming and J lost 4 bases, with 7 bases between them. This CDR3 spans 12 amino acids. The germline V gene has CDR1 SNHLY and CDR2 FYNNEI. CDR3 sequence (DNA): TGTGCCAGCAGTGACCCCCTATACGAGCAGTACTTC. Translating it yields CASSDPLYEQYF.

The rearrangement links TRBV10-3 to TRBJ2-3, with D tentatively TRBD2 (5 bases). The germline CDR1 and CDR2 sequences are ENHRY and SYGVKD. The CDR3 loop spans 11 amino acids. Trimming removed 8 bases at V and 4 bases at J, with 7 bases between. CDR3 protein: CAIGAADTQYF. DNA of the CDR3: TGTGCCATCGGAGCGGCAGATACGCAGTATTTT.

V and J are TRBV5-4 and TRBJ1-1; D possibly corresponds to TRBD1 (6 bases). Trimming took off 1 base at V and 3 bases at J, with 13 bases between the two ends. The CDR3 loop spans 15 amino acids. CDR1 and CDR2 (germline): SGHNT, YYREEE (reference sequence). This CDR3 is CASSLTGGIDTEAFF. Written as DNA, the CDR3 is TGTGCCAGCAGCTTGACGGGGGGCATAGACACTGAAGCTTTCTTT.

The chain has TRBV27 and TRBJ2-2; D gene ambiguous. The V end lost 5 bases, the J end lost 4 bases, and 8 bases lay between the germline ends. The germline gives CDR1 MNHEY, CDR2 SMNVEV (reference sequence). The length of the CDR3 is 13 residues. CDR3 residues: CASSQRSTGELFF. The CDR3 DNA reads as TGTGCCAGCAGTCAGCGCTCCACCGGGGAGCTGTTTTTT.

This clone was recorded only once. The V gene is TRBV13, the J gene TRBJ2-2, with 12 bases identical to TRBD2. Germline V gives CDR1 PRHDT, CDR2 FYEKMQ (reference sequence). This CDR3 is 17 amino acids long. Trimming at V came to 2 bases and at J to 7 bases, leaving 8 bases not matched to a gene. This chain's CDR3 is CASSLTASGRAVGELFF. The CDR3 DNA sequence: TGTGCCAGCAGCTTAACCGCTAGCGGGAGGGCCGTCGGGGAGCTGTTTTTT.

This chain links TRBV10-3 with TRBJ1-6; TRBD1 matches at 7 bases. The V segment lost 10 bases and the J segment 0 bases; nucleotides outside the gene matches: 3. The length of the CDR3 is 14 residues. Looked up from germline, CDR1 is ENHRY and CDR2 is SYGVKD. The CDR3 here is CATGQDSYNSPLHF. The CDR3 coding sequence is TGTGCCACCGGACAGGACTCCTATAATTCACCCCTCCACTTT.

This clone was observed once. This chain's CDR3 is CATILLRRNQPQHF. The DNA of the CDR3 is TGTGCCACGATTCTACTCAGGAGGAATCAGCCCCAGCATTTT. This chain uses TRBV19 with TRBJ1-5; D is uncertain. The germline CDR1 and CDR2 sequences are LNHDA and SQIVND (reference sequence). Between the trimmed V and J ends, which lost 10 bases and 4 bases, there was a span of 17 bases. The CDR3 is made up of 14 amino acids.

J is TRBJ1-2 and V is TRBV27, with no clear D. Trimming cost V 3 bases and J 7 bases, with 12 bases left between them. CDR3 size: 13 residues. CDR1 MNHEY and CDR2 SMNVEV come from the germline V gene (reference sequence). As DNA, the CDR3 is TGTGCCAGCAGTTTTGGCCCCAGAAGTGGCTACACCTTC. The encoded protein is CASSFGPRSGYTF.

The gene calls are TRBV30 and TRBJ1-1, with 9 bases that match TRBD1. This CDR3 has 13 residues. The junction had 4 bases not matched to a gene; V was cut back by 4 bases and J by 4 bases. Germline V gives CDR1 GTSNPN, CDR2 SVGIG (reference sequence). CDR3 sequence (DNA): TGTGCCTGGATGGGACAGGGTCCCACTGAAGCTTTCTTT. Its protein product is CAWMGQGPTEAFF.

The CDR3 protein is CASSNYRAIEQYF. The CDR3 DNA is TGTGCCAGCAGCAATTACAGGGCTATCGAGCAGTACTTC. This rearrangement joins TRBV11-2 to TRBJ2-7; weak D call: TRBD1 (6 bases). Germline V CDR1 and CDR2: SGHAT, FQNNGV. This CDR3 region has 13 residues. Trimming cost V 5 bases and J 6 bases, with 14 bases left between them.

This chain joins TRBV7-6 and TRBJ2-2; D not certain. Germline CDR1 SGHVS, CDR2 FNYEAQ. This CDR3 spans 13 amino acids. The V gene lost 1 base and the J gene lost 5 bases, with 5 bases spanning the gap. DNA of the CDR3: TGTGCCAGCAGCTTAGACCTAACCGGGGAGCTGTTTTTT. Translated, it gives CASSLDLTGELFF. Together with reference TRBV7-6 and TRBJ2-2, the CDR3 gives the full variable domain: GAGVSQSPRYKVTKRGQDVALRCDPISGHVSLYWYRQALGQGPEFLTYFNYEAQQDKSGLPNDRFSAERPEGSISTLTIQRTEQRDSAMYRCASSLDLTGELFFGEGSRLTVL.

The chain recombines TRBV11-2 with TRBJ1-3; TRBD1 agrees at 7 bases. The V gene end was trimmed by 3 bases and the J gene end by 4 bases; junction bases not matched to a gene: 9. The length of the CDR3 is 16 residues. Germline assignment: CDR1 SGHAT and CDR2 FQNNGV. Written as DNA, the CDR3 is TGTGCCAGCAGCTTGACAGGGATGTTGGGCGGAAACACCATATATTTT. Amino acids: CASSLTGMLGGNTIYF.

This chain connects TRBV28 to TRBJ2-2; D is ambiguous. Germline V gene sequence: CDR1 MDHEN, CDR2 SYDVKM. There are 12 residues in the CDR3. Trimming pared 8 bases from V and 6 bases from J, leaving 10 bases between. CDR3 in DNA: TGTGCCAGCCTTGGCCTCCCCGGGGAGCTGTTTTTT. As protein: CASLGLPGELFF.

The J gene is TRBJ2-7, the V gene TRBV6-6, with TRBD1 as a possible D gene (6 bases). V was trimmed by 7 bases and J by 9 bases, leaving 22 bases between them. The germline V gene encodes CDR1 MNHNY and CDR2 SVGAGI (reference sequence). CDR3 length: 14 amino acids. The CDR3 is CASTSPGVVLWQYF. The CDR3 DNA reads TGTGCCAGCACCTCTCCAGGGGTTGTGCTATGGCAGTACTTC.